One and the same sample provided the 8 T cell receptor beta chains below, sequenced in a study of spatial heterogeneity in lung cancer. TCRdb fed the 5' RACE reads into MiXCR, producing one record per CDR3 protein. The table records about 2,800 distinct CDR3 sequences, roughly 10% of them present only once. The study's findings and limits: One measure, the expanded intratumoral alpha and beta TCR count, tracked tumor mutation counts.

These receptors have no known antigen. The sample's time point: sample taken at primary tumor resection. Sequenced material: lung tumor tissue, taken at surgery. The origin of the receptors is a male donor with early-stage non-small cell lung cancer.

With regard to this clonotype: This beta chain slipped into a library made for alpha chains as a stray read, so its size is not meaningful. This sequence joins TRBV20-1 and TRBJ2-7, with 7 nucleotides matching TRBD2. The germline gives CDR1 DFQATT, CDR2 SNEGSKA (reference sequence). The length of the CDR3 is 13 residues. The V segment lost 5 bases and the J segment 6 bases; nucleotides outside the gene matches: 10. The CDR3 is CSAVERESSEQYF. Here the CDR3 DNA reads TGCAGTGCTGTCGAGCGGGAATCAAGCGAGCAGTACTTC.

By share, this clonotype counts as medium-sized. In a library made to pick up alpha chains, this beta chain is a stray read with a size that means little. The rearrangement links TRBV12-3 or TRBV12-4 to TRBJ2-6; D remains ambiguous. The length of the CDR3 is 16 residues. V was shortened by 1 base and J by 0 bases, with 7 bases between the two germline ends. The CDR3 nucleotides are TGTGCCAGCAGTTTAGACGGGTACTCTGGGGCCAACGTCCTGACTTTC. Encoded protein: CASSLDGYSGANVLTF.

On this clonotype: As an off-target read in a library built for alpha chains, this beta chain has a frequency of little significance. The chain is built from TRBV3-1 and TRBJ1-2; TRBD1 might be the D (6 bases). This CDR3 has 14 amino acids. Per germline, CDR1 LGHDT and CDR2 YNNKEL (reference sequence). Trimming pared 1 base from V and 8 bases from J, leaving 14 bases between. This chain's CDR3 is CASSQGPPGEGYTF. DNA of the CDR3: TGTGCCAGCAGCCAAGGTCCCCCAGGGGAAGGCTACACCTTC.

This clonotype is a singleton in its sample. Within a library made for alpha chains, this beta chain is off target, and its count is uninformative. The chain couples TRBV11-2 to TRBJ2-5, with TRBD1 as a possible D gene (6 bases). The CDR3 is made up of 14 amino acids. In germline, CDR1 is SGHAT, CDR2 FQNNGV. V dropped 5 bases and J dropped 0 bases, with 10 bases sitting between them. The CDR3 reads CASSAGQYQETQYF. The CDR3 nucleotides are TGTGCCAGCAGCGCAGGACAGTACCAAGAGACCCAGTACTTC.

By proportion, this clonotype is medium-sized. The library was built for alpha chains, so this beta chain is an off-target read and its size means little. CDR3 DNA sequence: TGTGCCAGCAGTTACTCGAGGTACTCTGGACAAGAGACCCAGTACTTC. It is translated as CASSYSRYSGQETQYF. The rearrangement uses TRBV6-5 and TRBJ2-5; no clear D. The CDR3 loop spans 16 amino acids. V was trimmed by 0 bases and J by 2 bases, leaving 13 bases between them. Germline V gene data show CDR1 as MNHEY and CDR2 as SVGAGI.

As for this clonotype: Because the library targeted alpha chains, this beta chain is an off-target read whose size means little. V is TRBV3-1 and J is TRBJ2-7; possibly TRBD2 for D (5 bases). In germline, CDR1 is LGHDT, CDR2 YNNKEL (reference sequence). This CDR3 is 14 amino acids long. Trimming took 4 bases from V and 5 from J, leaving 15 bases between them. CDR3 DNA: TGTGCCAGCAGCCTTACGGGGTTTGGGAACGAGCAGTACTTC. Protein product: CASSLTGFGNEQYF.

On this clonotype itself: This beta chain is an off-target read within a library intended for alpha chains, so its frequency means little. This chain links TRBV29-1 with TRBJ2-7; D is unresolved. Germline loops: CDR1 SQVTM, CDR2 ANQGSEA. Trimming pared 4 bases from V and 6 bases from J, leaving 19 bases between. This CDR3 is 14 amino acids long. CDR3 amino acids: CSVALQAVNFEQYF. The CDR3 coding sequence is TGCAGCGTTGCCCTTCAGGCTGTGAACTTCGAGCAGTACTTC.

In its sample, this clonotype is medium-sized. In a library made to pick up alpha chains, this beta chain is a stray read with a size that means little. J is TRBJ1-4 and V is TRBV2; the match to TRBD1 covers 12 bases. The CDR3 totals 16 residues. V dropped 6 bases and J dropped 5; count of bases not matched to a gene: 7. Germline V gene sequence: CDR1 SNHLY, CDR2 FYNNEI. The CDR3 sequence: CASSPGTGGRNEKLFF. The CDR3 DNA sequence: TGTGCCAGCAGCCCCGGGACAGGGGGCCGGAATGAAAAACTGTTTTTT.